The clone carrying this T cell receptor (beta chain) was detected a few times. At one end, the junction sequence differs from germline, possibly due to a read error. Every patient was untreated before thyroid surgery. This entry is derived from a study of metastatic and nonmetastatic thyroid tumors. TCRdb re-clonotyped the PCR reads via MiXCR. The sample shows some 20,000 clones, roughly 22% of them seen only once. The specimen sequenced was adjacent normal tissue. The source of this sequence is a female donor with papillary thyroid cancer or a benign thyroid nodule (not recorded which). Some clones in this sample may be carry-over from other donors' samples.

CDR3 in amino acids: CAGSPGSGTGFYEQYF. CDR3 bases: TGTGCCGGCAGTCCCGGTTCAGGGACAGGGTTCTACGAGCAGTACTTC. The rearrangement uses TRBV28 and TRBJ2-7; 9 bases are a match to TRBD1. The CDR3 length is 16 residues. CDR1 and CDR2 from the germline V gene are MDHEN and SYDVKM. Looking up the rest from reference TRBV28 and TRBJ2-7 gives the full variable domain: DVKVTQSSRYLVKRTGEKVFLECVQDMDHENMFWYRQDPGLGLRLIYFSYDVKMKEKGDIPEGYSVSREKKERFSLILESASTNQTSMYLCAGSPGSGTGFYEQYFGPGTRLTVT.